This passage covers 17 T cell receptor beta chains from one sample sequenced in a study of early T cells in non-severe SARS-CoV-2 infection (dated by TCRdb to the early 2020s). Libraries came from 5' RACE. The data were produced on a NextSeq 500. Using fastp at Q25 and MiXCR, TCRdb reprocessed the public reads and kept productive beta chains. Duplicate CDR3 protein sequences are folded into a single record with the most common DNA and genes. The sample table shows tens of thousands of distinct CDR3 sequences, and 12% are seen once. The leading ten clones occupy about 4.5% of the sample. Material: whole blood. These receptors were taken from an adult who was a healthcare worker with PCR-confirmed SARS-CoV-2 infection or an uninfected control (not recorded which).

The V call is TRBV13, the J call TRBJ2-2, with D possibly matching TRBD2 (6 bases). This CDR3 has 16 amino acids. Germline loops: CDR1 PRHDT, CDR2 FYEKMQ (reference sequence). V was shortened by 4 bases and J by 4 bases, with 16 bases between the two germline ends. The CDR3 coding sequence is TGTGCCAGCAGCTCTGGTGGAGGGCTGGGCACCGGGGAGCTGTTTTTT. Amino acids: CASSSGGGLGTGELFF.

Only a few counts were recorded for this clonotype. The gene calls are TRBV2 and TRBJ1-2; D is uncertain. V shed 8 bases and J shed 0 bases, with 7 bases lying between them. Per germline, CDR1 SNHLY and CDR2 FYNNEI. The CDR3 spans 12 residues. Here the CDR3 reads CASGGSNYGYTF. CDR3 bases: TGTGCCAGCGGCGGGTCTAACTATGGCTACACCTTC.

This clonotype was counted between two and nine times. CDR3 DNA: TGTGCCAGCAGTGCCCCCTCTGCTACGCAGTATTTT. Protein product: CASSAPSATQYF. The V and J genes are TRBV25-1 and TRBJ2-3; D is ambiguous. Trimming pared 4 bases from V and 8 bases from J, leaving 10 bases between. The germline V gene encodes CDR1 MGHDK and CDR2 SYGVNS. The CDR3 is made up of 12 amino acids.

This clonotype was observed many times. The chain joins TRBV27 to TRBJ2-2; no clear D gene. V lost 6 bases to trimming and J lost 6 bases, with 11 bases between them. The CDR3 contains 13 residues. Looked up from germline, CDR1 is MNHEY and CDR2 is SMNVEV (reference sequence). In DNA form, the CDR3 reads TGTGCCAGCAGGGCGGTAGGGTCCGGGGAGCTGTTTTTT. As protein: CASRAVGSGELFF.

V and J are TRBV9 and TRBJ2-1; 7 bases line up with TRBD1. This CDR3 region has 15 residues. The trim removed 3 bases at V and 6 bases at J, leaving 9 bases unmatched. The germline CDR1 and CDR2 sequences are SGDLS and YYNGEE. The CDR3 is CASSDGTVRGNEQFF. CDR3 sequence (DNA): TGTGCCAGCAGCGATGGGACAGTAAGGGGCAATGAGCAGTTCTTC.

The CDR3 sequence is CASSLRQGQETQYF. The DNA for the CDR3 is TGTGCCAGCAGCTTGAGACAGGGACAAGAGACCCAGTACTTC. J is TRBJ2-5 and V is TRBV5-6; 7 nucleotides align to TRBD1. This CDR3 has 14 residues. Germline values: CDR1 SGHDT, CDR2 YYEEEE. V lost 1 base and J lost 2; bases outside the gene matches: 2. The complete variable domain, with remaining parts taken from reference TRBV5-6 and TRBJ2-5, reads DAGVTQSPTHLIKTRGQQVTLRCSPKSGHDTVSWYQQALGQGPQFIFQYYEEEERQRGNFPDRFSGHQFPNYSSELNVNALLLGDSALYLCASSLRQGQETQYFGPGTRLLVL.

This clonotype appeared a few times. This chain connects TRBV20-1 to TRBJ2-1; D unresolved. The ends were cut back, 1 base at V and 0 bases at J, with 10 bases in the middle. CDR1 is DFQATT, CDR2 SNEGSKA, per germline (reference sequence). The CDR3 contains 15 residues. CDR3 coding DNA: TGCAGTGCTAGAGGTGCCGCTGCCTCCTACAATGAGCAGTTCTTC. Protein product: CSARGAAASYNEQFF.

This clonotype was seen only a few times. The chain links TRBV14 to TRBJ2-1; possible D gene TRBD2, 6 bases. The V end was cut by 0 bases, the J end by 3 bases, with 12 bases between. This CDR3 contains 16 residues. Germline CDR1 and CDR2: SGHDN and FVKESK. The CDR3 sequence: CASSQDSRTIYNEQFF. The CDR3, as DNA: TGTGCCAGCAGCCAAGATTCCCGGACTATCTACAATGAGCAGTTCTTC.

This clonotype was recorded a few times. The genes are TRBV7-2 and TRBJ2-7; D is undetermined. V lost 3 bases to trimming and J lost 4 bases, with 19 bases between them. CDR1 SGHTA and CDR2 FQGNSA come from the germline V gene. The CDR3 spans 16 residues. CDR3 region: CASSLWVGQNPYEQYF. CDR3 DNA: TGTGCCAGCAGCTTGTGGGTCGGTCAAAATCCTTACGAGCAGTACTTC. The full variable domain, in which reference TRBV7-2 and TRBJ2-7 provide the parts outside the CDR3, is GAGVSQSPSNKVTEKGKDVELRCDPISGHTALYWYRQSLGQGLEFLIYFQGNSAPDKSGLPSDRFSAERTGGSVSTLTIQRTQQEDSAVYLCASSLWVGQNPYEQYFGPGTRLTVT.

The chain carries TRBV2 and TRBJ2-7, with TRBD2 identical over 12 bases. V shed 6 bases and J 1 base; nucleotides not matched to a gene: 7. Germline lookup yields CDR1 SNHLY and CDR2 FYNNEI. The CDR3 consists of 16 residues. The CDR3 here is CASRGWTSGASYEQYF. DNA of the CDR3: TGTGCCAGCAGAGGCTGGACTAGCGGGGCGTCCTACGAGCAGTACTTC.

V is TRBV7-8 and J is TRBJ2-5, with unresolved D. This CDR3 comprises 13 residues. In germline, CDR1 is SGHVS, CDR2 FQNEAQ. Trimming took off 2 bases at V and 7 bases at J, with 11 bases between the two ends. The CDR3 bases are TGTGCCAGCAGCTTATTGCCTCAATGGACCCAGTACTTC. Its protein is CASSLLPQWTQYF.

This clonotype was recorded only once. This chain links TRBV20-1 with TRBJ2-3; D not certain. Per germline, CDR1 DFQATT and CDR2 SNEGSKA (reference sequence). This CDR3 region has 12 residues. The V gene lost 5 bases and the J gene lost 4 bases, with 10 bases spanning the gap. The CDR3 here is CSAPGFADTQYF. Here the CDR3 DNA reads TGCAGTGCTCCAGGATTCGCAGATACGCAGTATTTT.

This clonotype came up many times. The chain carries TRBV10-3 and TRBJ2-7, with 7 bases matching TRBD1. Trimming took 4 bases from V and 6 from J; bases not matched to a gene: 9. The CDR3 covers 14 residues. Looked up from germline, CDR1 is ENHRY and CDR2 is SYGVKD. In DNA form, the CDR3 reads TGTGCCATCAGTGTCGCAGGGGGTTTTCGCGAGCAGTACTTC. This sequence encodes CAISVAGGFREQYF.

This clonotype was seen a few times. The chain is built from TRBV12-3 or TRBV12-4 and TRBJ1-1; D gene unclear. Trimming took 3 bases from V and 5 from J, leaving 16 bases between them. The CDR3 runs to 15 residues. Here the CDR3 reads CASSFEFWGLTEAFF. The CDR3 DNA follows: TGTGCCAGCAGTTTTGAATTTTGGGGTCTGACTGAAGCTTTCTTT.

This clonotype has at least ten counts. The V gene is TRBV4-1, the J gene TRBJ2-1; 7 bases map to TRBD2. The CDR3 contains 17 residues. CDR1 is MGHRA and CDR2 is YSYEKL in the germline V gene. The V segment lost 0 bases and the J segment 1 base; nucleotides outside the gene matches: 6. CDR3 in amino acids: CASSQDSPAGSYNEQFF. CDR3 DNA: TGCGCCAGCAGCCAAGATTCCCCAGCGGGGTCCTACAATGAGCAGTTCTTC.

Ten or more counts support this clonotype. This chain joins TRBV7-2 and TRBJ2-2, with a weak D call TRBD2 (6 bases). The germline CDR1 and CDR2 sequences are SGHTA and FQGNSA. Trimming took off 7 bases at V and 6 bases at J, with 18 bases between the two ends. The CDR3 loop spans 15 amino acids. The CDR3 coding sequence is TGTGCCAGCAACCCACGGGGGACGGGGGCCGGGGAGCTGTTTTTT. It yields the protein CASNPRGTGAGELFF.

V is TRBV7-2 and J is TRBJ2-1; a weak D match, TRBD2 (6 bases). This CDR3 is built from 14 residues. V was cut by 3 bases and J by 13 bases, with 19 bases left in between. Germline CDR1 and CDR2: SGHTA and FQGNSA. CDR3 coding DNA: TGTGCCAGCAGCTTCCCCCAGTTACGGGAGCGCCAGTTCTTC. Amino acid sequence: CASSFPQLRERQFF.